The 21 T cell receptor beta chains given below trace back to one sample, sequenced in a study of CD8 T cells in Susac syndrome (dated by TCRdb to between 2018 and 2021). Library generation was performed with the immunoSEQ multiplex PCR assay. RNA was extracted with the RNeasy kit and roughly 0.45 to 1 ug was reverse transcribed using random hexamers. TCRdb trimmed the raw reads at Q25, called clones with MiXCR and kept productive beta chains. Here each entry gathers all rows of one CDR3 protein and keeps the most common genes and DNA. The sample yields roughly 120,000 distinct CDR3 sequences; approximately 94% were counted once. Of the sample, 0.1% to 0.15% is held by the ten largest clones. Sequenced input: CD4+ T cells from PBMCs. The receptors were gathered from a human donor with multiple sclerosis.

This chain connects TRBV16 to TRBJ2-7; D gene unclear. CDR1 is KGHSY, CDR2 FQNENV, per germline. Trimming pared 0 bases from V and 4 bases from J, leaving 10 bases between. The CDR3 covers 14 residues. CDR3 in DNA: TGTGCCAGCAGCCAATCCCCCGCCCCATACGAGCAGTACTTC. This gives the protein CASSQSPAPYEQYF.

A single count supports this clonotype. The J gene is TRBJ1-1, the V gene TRBV12-5; a weak D match, TRBD1 (5 bases). CDR1 is LGHNT, CDR2 FRNRAP, per germline. Deletions cut 6 bases from V and 7 bases from J, with 15 bases between. This CDR3 is 13 amino acids long. The CDR3 region is CASGTGTANEAFF. The CDR3 DNA follows: TGTGCTAGTGGAACCGGGACGGCCAATGAAGCTTTCTTT.

The chain recombines TRBV5-5 with TRBJ1-2; D not resolved. CDR1 and CDR2 from the germline V gene are SGHKS and YYEKEE (reference sequence). This CDR3 region has 15 residues. V lost 0 bases and J lost 4, with 13 bases in between. For the CDR3, the DNA is TGTGCCAGCAGCTTGGATCCGCTCCGGAGCTATGGCTACACCTTC. This sequence encodes CASSLDPLRSYGYTF.

This chain joins TRBV4-3 and TRBJ1-1, with TRBD1 as a possible D gene (6 bases). CDR1 is LGHNA and CDR2 is YSLEER in the germline V gene. CDR3 length: 15 amino acids. V dropped 0 bases and J dropped 4 bases, with 12 bases sitting between them. CDR3 bases: TGCGCCAGCAGCCAAGATGGAGGGGGTTTCACTGAAGCTTTCTTT. It specifies CASSQDGGGFTEAFF.

The chain combines TRBV20-1 with TRBJ2-2, with D perhaps matching TRBD2 (5 bases). Trimming took off 3 bases at V and 0 bases at J, with 11 bases between the two ends. Germline V gene lookup returns CDR1 DFQATT and CDR2 SNEGSKA (reference sequence). The CDR3 runs to 15 residues. CDR3 amino acids: CSARLGNPNTGELFF. In DNA form, the CDR3 reads TGCAGTGCTAGGCTCGGGAACCCGAACACCGGGGAGCTGTTTTTT.

The chain links TRBV7-2 to TRBJ1-1, with D maybe TRBD1 (5 bases). This CDR3 spans 13 amino acids. The V end lost 4 bases, the J end lost 5 bases, and 11 bases lay between the germline ends. CDR1 is SGHTA, CDR2 FQGNSA, per germline. This CDR3 is CASSSQWGTEAFF. The CDR3 DNA is TGTGCCAGCAGCTCGCAGTGGGGGACTGAAGCTTTCTTT.

J is TRBJ1-2 and V is TRBV29-1, with D possibly being TRBD1 (6 bases). The germline CDR1 and CDR2 sequences are SQVTM and ANQGSEA. This CDR3 region has 12 residues. Trimming pared 5 bases from V and 2 bases from J, leaving 9 bases between. CDR3 sequence (DNA): TGCAGCGTTCTAGGGGGAAACTATGGCTACACCTTC. Its translation: CSVLGGNYGYTF.

The chain links TRBV2 to TRBJ1-2; 8 bases line up with TRBD1. Germline loops: CDR1 SNHLY, CDR2 FYNNEI. V shed 6 bases, J shed 7 bases, and the junction held 10 bases outside the gene matches. CDR3 length: 14 residues. CDR3 loop: CASRETGESAGYTF. The CDR3 DNA is TGTGCCAGCAGGGAGACAGGGGAGTCCGCTGGCTACACCTTC.

The chain joins TRBV7-8 to TRBJ2-1; D might be TRBD2 (6 bases). Per germline, CDR1 SGHVS and CDR2 FQNEAQ. The CDR3 loop spans 17 amino acids. Deletions cut 2 bases from V and 0 bases from J, with 14 bases between. The CDR3 loop reads CASSLTRAGSSYNEQFF. Written as DNA, the CDR3 is TGTGCCAGCAGCTTAACGCGAGCCGGGAGCTCCTACAATGAGCAGTTCTTC.

The chain recombines TRBV18 with TRBJ1-5; possible D gene TRBD1, 6 bases. The CDR3 has 16 amino acids. The germline gives CDR1 KGHSH, CDR2 LQKENI. Trimming left V 5 bases short and J 3 bases short, with 17 bases between. In DNA, the CDR3 is TGTGCCAGCTCATCTCTGGACAGTGGGTTCAATCAGCCCCAGCATTTT. Protein sequence: CASSSLDSGFNQPQHF.

This clonotype was seen only once. CDR3 loop: CASRSTSGGPSEQYF. The CDR3 coding sequence is TGTGCCAGCAGGAGTACTAGCGGGGGGCCCTCCGAGCAGTACTTC. The rearrangement joins TRBV12-3 or TRBV12-4 to TRBJ2-7, with 12 bases that match TRBD2. The CDR3 spans 15 residues. The V segment lost 6 bases and the J segment 6 bases; nucleotides outside the gene matches: 9.

The chain employs TRBV12-3 or TRBV12-4 and TRBJ2-7; 10 bases match TRBD2. The V segment lost 4 bases and the J segment 6 bases; nucleotides outside the gene matches: 9. There are 15 residues in the CDR3. CDR3 DNA sequence: TGTGCCAGCAGTTCGAGAAGCGGGAGGGCCGGCGAGCAGTACTTC. It is translated as CASSSRSGRAGEQYF.

The V call is TRBV4-1, the J call TRBJ2-5; TRBD1 agrees at 9 bases. V shed 0 bases and J 6 bases; nucleotides not matched to a gene: 8. The CDR3 runs 16 residues. Germline lookup yields CDR1 MGHRA and CDR2 YSYEKL. CDR3 sequence (DNA): TGCGCCAGCAGCCAAGAAGGAACAGGGGGCTTTCAGACCCAGTACTTC. Translating gives CASSQEGTGGFQTQYF.

The rearrangement links TRBV29-1 to TRBJ2-7; TRBD1 aligns across 9 bases. V shed 6 bases, J shed 3 bases, and the junction held 3 bases outside the gene matches. CDR3 size: 12 residues. Looked up from germline, CDR1 is SQVTM and CDR2 is ANQGSEA. CDR3 nucleotide sequence: TGCAGCGTGGGACAGGGCAACTACGAGCAGTACTTC. Translating gives CSVGQGNYEQYF.

This chain connects TRBV7-2 to TRBJ2-5; TRBD2 matches at 15 bases. CDR1 is SGHTA and CDR2 is FQGNSA in the germline V gene. The CDR3 loop spans 15 amino acids. The V segment lost 5 bases and the J segment 9 bases; nucleotides outside the gene matches: 7. DNA for the CDR3: TGTGCCAGCAGCGTAGGGGGACTAGCGGGAGGCCCCCAGTACTTC. This encodes CASSVGGLAGGPQYF.

The chain is built from TRBV6-6 and TRBJ2-3; D is uncertain. With 5 bases removed from V and 3 bases from J, the gap between germline ends came to 3 bases. The germline V gene has CDR1 MNHNY and CDR2 SVGAGI (reference sequence). This CDR3 contains 11 residues. CDR3 in DNA: TGTGCCAGCAGTAAGACAGATACGCAGTATTTT. Amino acids: CASSKTDTQYF.

This chain joins TRBV18 and TRBJ1-4; D might be TRBD1 (6 bases). The V gene's germline CDR1 is KGHSH and CDR2 LQKENI. The CDR3 is 16 residues long. V dropped 2 bases and J dropped 7 bases, with 17 bases sitting between them. CDR3 in DNA: TGTGCCAGCTCACCATCGTCGGGGGCTGGTTTTGAAAAACTGTTTTTT. This codes for CASSPSSGAGFEKLFF.

CDR3: CASSLEQGDEQFF. The CDR3 nucleotides are TGTGCCAGCAGCTTGGAACAGGGCGATGAGCAGTTCTTC. This sequence joins TRBV5-4 and TRBJ2-1; TRBD1 might be the D (6 bases). This CDR3 spans 13 amino acids. Trimming took off 0 bases at V and 8 bases at J, with 9 bases between the two ends. CDR1 is SGHNT, CDR2 YYREEE, per germline (reference sequence).

The chain has TRBV20-1 and TRBJ2-6, with 7 nucleotides matching TRBD1. This CDR3 is built from 15 residues. CDR1 and CDR2 from the germline V gene are DFQATT and SNEGSKA (reference sequence). Trimming removed 6 bases from V and 0 bases from J; junction bases left unmatched: 5. The CDR3: CSAQGSFSGANVLTF. DNA for the CDR3: TGCAGTGCACAGGGGAGTTTCTCTGGGGCCAACGTCCTGACTTTC.

The CDR3, as DNA: TGTGCCAGCTCTTTGCGGGGGGGCGATGAGCAGTTCTTC. Residues: CASSLRGGDEQFF. V and J are TRBV2 and TRBJ2-1; 9 nucleotides agree with TRBD2. Germline V gene data show CDR1 as SNHLY and CDR2 as FYNNEI. J gave up 8 bases and V 8 bases, and 7 bases lay outside the gene matches. This CDR3 is built from 13 residues.

The gene calls are TRBV11-2 and TRBJ1-2; possibly TRBD1 for D (6 bases). Trimming took 5 bases from V and 2 from J, leaving 24 bases between them. Germline V gene sequence: CDR1 SGHAT, CDR2 FQNNGV. The CDR3 runs 18 residues. The CDR3 nucleotides are TGTGCCAGCAGCCATATTAGAAAACGACAGGCGGCAAACTATGGCTACACCTTC. This encodes CASSHIRKRQAANYGYTF.